This is a list of T cell receptor beta chains from one sample in a study of T cells after somatic rescue of genetic block. Assay used: immunoSEQ multiplex PCR; TCRdb lists only in-frame clones, some missing. Of some 67,000 clones in the sample, about 92% were seen once. What was sequenced was peripheral blood mononuclear cells (PBMCs). All receptors come from a man in his forties. CDR3s include the opening cysteine and the closing phenylalanine or tryptophan. Fields, in order: D gene, V gene, J gene, CDR3 protein. D genes are given only for firm matches.

d_gene: -; v_gene: TRBV6-5; j_gene: TRBJ1-5; CDR3aa: CASKRTANQPQHF
d_gene: -; v_gene: TRBV18; j_gene: TRBJ2-2; CDR3aa: CASSPGATGELFF
d_gene: -; v_gene: TRBV6-5; j_gene: TRBJ1-2; CDR3aa: CASSFGRRTANYGYTF
d_gene: TRBD1; v_gene: TRBV12-5; j_gene: TRBJ2-3; CDR3aa: CASGLTRQGLGTQYF
d_gene: TRBD1; v_gene: TRBV2; j_gene: -; CDR3aa: CASGVGQGHEQYF
d_gene: -; v_gene: TRBV30; j_gene: TRBJ1-2; CDR3aa: CAWSVLDDSGYTF
d_gene: -; v_gene: TRBV27; j_gene: TRBJ1-1; CDR3aa: CASSGRVNTEAFF
d_gene: -; v_gene: TRBV7-2; j_gene: TRBJ1-2; CDR3aa: CASSPLQGTIYTF
d_gene: -; v_gene: TRBV4-3; j_gene: TRBJ2-2; CDR3aa: CASSQPGGGELFF
d_gene: -; v_gene: TRBV2; j_gene: TRBJ1-5; CDR3aa: CASSEALTVNQPQHF
d_gene: TRBD1; v_gene: TRBV7-8; j_gene: TRBJ1-3; CDR3aa: CASSAGQGTSGNTIYF
d_gene: TRBD1; v_gene: TRBV29-1; j_gene: TRBJ2-7; CDR3aa: CSPPGTGNLLPYEQYF
d_gene: -; v_gene: TRBV6-5; j_gene: TRBJ1-2; CDR3aa: CASRHLDSNYGYTF
d_gene: TRBD1; v_gene: TRBV18; j_gene: TRBJ2-7; CDR3aa: CASSPYRGFQGDEQYF
d_gene: -; v_gene: TRBV5-8; j_gene: TRBJ2-1; CDR3aa: CASSLIGRSYNEQFF
d_gene: TRBD1; v_gene: TRBV18; j_gene: TRBJ1-5; CDR3aa: CASSWGQGGRGNQPQHF
d_gene: -; v_gene: TRBV7-9; j_gene: TRBJ1-2; CDR3aa: CASSLLGSLNYGYTF